The 27 T cell receptor beta chains given below trace back to one sample, sequenced in a study of T cells in Graves' hyperthyroidism and ophthalmopathy. The investigators amplified TCR beta CDR3 regions from RNA transcripts. With the HTBI primer set, the TCR CDR3 went through a first round of RT-PCR. TCRdb processed the multiplex PCR reads anew with MiXCR; each CDR3 protein has one entry. This repertoire shows 550,000 to 600,000 distinct CDR3 sequences, 11% to 15% found once; its top ten account for roughly 7%. The sample consisted of blood. All receptors derive from a woman in her late teens or twenties with Graves' ophthalmopathy.

The rearrangement joins TRBV9 to TRBJ2-1, with 7 bases identical to TRBD2. V dropped 3 bases and J dropped 0; count of bases not matched to a gene: 6. In germline, CDR1 is SGDLS, CDR2 YYNGEE. The CDR3 runs 16 residues. The CDR3 DNA reads TGTGCCAGCAGCGGGGAGCGGGGTAGCTCCTACAATGAGCAGTTCTTC. Protein: CASSGERGSSYNEQFF.

V and J are TRBV30 and TRBJ2-1, with TRBD2 identical over 8 bases. V was pared by 4 bases and J by 12 bases, with 29 bases of the junction left unmatched. Germline-derived CDR1 and CDR2 are GTSNPN and SVGIG (reference sequence). This CDR3 contains 19 residues. CDR3 protein: CAWNGGRTNQPLPTMRQFF. The DNA of the CDR3 is TGTGCCTGGAACGGCGGGAGGACCAACCAACCACTTCCCACAATGAGGCAGTTCTTC.

At least ten counts were recorded for this clonotype. This sequence joins TRBV5-1 and TRBJ2-1, with D unclear. V lost 4 bases, J lost 6 bases, and 11 bases lay in between. CDR1 is SGHRS, CDR2 YFSETQ, per germline. The CDR3 consists of 13 residues. CDR3 residues: CASSPININEQFF. The CDR3 DNA reads TGCGCCAGCAGCCCCATTAATATCAATGAGCAGTTCTTC.

This clonotype was detected many times. This sequence joins TRBV19 and TRBJ1-2, with TRBD1 matching 8 bases. J was trimmed by 1 base and V by 5 bases; bases with no gene match: 6. The CDR3 runs to 15 residues. The V gene's germline CDR1 is LNHDA and CDR2 SQIVND (reference sequence). The DNA of the CDR3 is TGTGCCAGTAGTCCTCGGACAGGGCTTAACTATGGCTACACCTTC. Residues: CASSPRTGLNYGYTF.

On this clonotype: A much bigger clone sits one base away, suggesting this may be a read error. This likely comes from a read error, as the CDR3 has no conserved phenylalanine or tryptophan at its end. This sequence joins TRBV20-1 and TRBJ2-1; 12 bases match TRBD1. CDR3 size: 15 residues. From germline, CDR1 is DFQATT and CDR2 SNEGSKA (reference sequence). V lost 5 bases, J lost 4 bases, and 6 bases stayed unmatched. The CDR3 DNA reads as TGCAGTGCTGGGACAGGGGGCTTTGGATACAATGAGCAGTTCTCC. This codes for CSAGTGGFGYNEQFS.

The gene calls are TRBV4-1 and TRBJ2-7; 11 bases match TRBD2. The V segment lost 0 bases and the J segment 1 base; nucleotides outside the gene matches: 14. Germline CDR1 MGHRA, CDR2 YSYEKL. The CDR3 runs 20 residues. CDR3 sequence: CASSQEGGVLLAGDSYEQYF. CDR3 DNA: TGCGCCAGCAGCCAAGAGGGTGGGGTCTTACTAGCGGGGGATTCCTACGAGCAGTACTTC.

This clonotype appeared many times. The chain employs TRBV12-3 or TRBV12-4 and TRBJ2-3, with unresolved D. V gave up 2 bases and J gave up 4 bases, with 7 bases separating them. This CDR3 region has 13 residues. The CDR3 loop reads CASSLSSSDTQYF. CDR3 DNA: TGTGCCAGCAGTTTATCCAGCTCAGATACGCAGTATTTT.

Worth noting for this clonotype: A read error may explain this, as a much larger clone is one base away. The CDR3 does not close with the conserved phenylalanine or tryptophan, likely indicating a read error. This chain connects TRBV12-3 or TRBV12-4 to TRBJ1-2; tentative D call: TRBD1 (5 bases). Trimming left V 4 bases short and J 0 bases short, with 15 bases between. This CDR3 is 16 amino acids long. CDR3 DNA sequence: TGTGCCAGCAGTTCTACCTTTGGGGACTCTAACTATGGCTACACCCTC. Protein sequence: CASSSTFGDSNYGYTL.

Many counts were recorded for this clonotype. The V call is TRBV3-1, the J call TRBJ1-1; weak D call: TRBD1 (5 bases). The germline V and J ends were trimmed by 1 base and 8 bases, with 8 bases remaining between them. This CDR3 comprises 12 residues. The V gene's germline CDR1 is LGHDT and CDR2 YNNKEL (reference sequence). The CDR3 reads CASSQVWGEAFF. CDR3 in DNA: TGTGCCAGCAGCCAAGTTTGGGGGGAAGCTTTCTTT.

This chain connects TRBV7-8 to TRBJ2-5; the match to TRBD1 covers 9 bases. This CDR3 contains 17 residues. CDR1 is SGHVS and CDR2 is FQNEAQ in the germline V gene. V lost 1 base to trimming and J lost 6 bases; unmatched junction nucleotides: 12. This chain's CDR3 is CASSLVSGTGSLKTQYF. The DNA for the CDR3 is TGTGCCAGCAGCTTAGTTTCCGGGACAGGGTCTTTGAAGACCCAGTACTTC.

The rearrangement joins TRBV20-1 to TRBJ2-3, with unresolved D. The CDR3 runs to 15 residues. Germline CDR1 reads DFQATT; CDR2 reads SNEGSKA (reference sequence). V lost 1 base to trimming and J lost 1 base, with 12 bases between them. CDR3 protein: CSARVGIDRTDTQYF. The CDR3 bases are TGCAGTGCTAGAGTAGGAATTGATCGCACAGATACGCAGTATTTT.

Many counts were recorded for this clonotype. The rearrangement uses TRBV7-8 and TRBJ2-7; perhaps TRBD1 as D (6 bases). The CDR3 runs 15 residues. Germline V gives CDR1 SGHVS, CDR2 FQNEAQ. V was pared by 0 bases and J by 3 bases, with 12 bases between. CDR3 sequence: CASSLARRQVYEQYF. CDR3 DNA: TGTGCCAGCAGCTTAGCGCGGCGACAGGTCTACGAGCAGTACTTC.

The table lists this clonotype with many counts. The gene calls are TRBV28 and TRBJ2-3; 7 bases are a match to TRBD2. Germline assignment: CDR1 MDHEN and CDR2 SYDVKM. This CDR3 has 13 amino acids. With V trimmed by 7 bases and J by 2 bases, 3 bases remained unmatched. CDR3 bases: TGTGCCAGCACTAGCGGAAACACAGATACGCAGTATTTT. Protein product: CASTSGNTDTQYF.

Concerning this clonotype: This may be a read error: a much more frequent sequence differs by one nucleotide. This chain uses TRBV15 with TRBJ1-2; 7 positions match TRBD1. Germline CDR1 reads LNHNV; CDR2 reads YYDKDF (reference sequence). The CDR3 length is 13 residues. The CDR3: CATSGDTGDGYTF. The CDR3 nucleotides read TGTGCCACCAGCGGAGACACAGGGGATGGCTACACCTTC.

The V gene is TRBV20-1, the J gene TRBJ2-7; 12 bases align to TRBD1. Germline CDR1 DFQATT, CDR2 SNEGSKA (reference sequence). The CDR3 extends over 14 amino acids. V gave up 6 bases and J gave up 6 bases; unmatched junction bases: 9. The CDR3 reads CSALSRDRGREQYF. CDR3 DNA sequence: TGCAGTGCCCTCTCCCGGGACAGGGGGCGCGAGCAGTACTTC.

This clonotype was detected many times. The gene calls are TRBV7-2 and TRBJ2-7; TRBD2 matches 13 bases. Germline CDR1 is SGHTA and CDR2 is FQGNSA. CDR3 length equals 20 residues. The V and J ends lost 4 bases and 3 bases, in that order; junction bases with no gene match: 18. The CDR3, as DNA: TGTGCCAGCAGCTCCTACAAGGAGGGACTAGCGGGAATCAGGCGCTACGAGCAGTACTTC. Translation: CASSSYKEGLAGIRRYEQYF.

The rearrangement uses TRBV6-2 or TRBV6-3 and TRBJ2-1; D is uncertain. This CDR3 contains 9 residues. In germline, CDR1 is MNHEY, CDR2 SVGEGT. V shed 6 bases and J shed 14 bases, with 8 bases lying between them. This chain's CDR3 is CASSTREFF. CDR3 nucleotide sequence: TGTGCCAGCAGCACTCGAGAGTTCTTC.

The chain couples TRBV13 to TRBJ2-3, with 8 bases fitting TRBD2. The germline V gene encodes CDR1 PRHDT and CDR2 FYEKMQ (reference sequence). Trimming removed 7 bases from V and 4 bases from J; junction bases left unmatched: 10. The CDR3 covers 15 residues. The CDR3 DNA follows: TGTGCCAGCACCAAAGCCGGGAGGGACGCAGATACGCAGTATTTT. Its protein product is CASTKAGRDADTQYF.

This clonotype has ten or more counts. V usage is TRBV12-3 or TRBV12-4 and J usage is TRBJ2-1; possible D gene TRBD2, 6 bases. V lost 4 bases to trimming and J lost 3 bases, with 16 bases between them. The CDR3 has 16 residues. The CDR3 nucleotides read TGTGCCAGCAGTTCCAAAACGGAGGGGTACTACAATGAGCAGTTCTTC. Amino acid sequence: CASSSKTEGYYNEQFF.

This clonotype was counted at least ten times. The J gene is TRBJ1-1, the V gene TRBV6-2 or TRBV6-3; no reliable D call. V dropped 0 bases and J dropped 3 bases, with 11 bases sitting between them. Per germline, CDR1 MNHEY and CDR2 SVGEGT. The CDR3 extends over 15 amino acids. The CDR3 loop reads CASSYSQERDTEAFF. The DNA of the CDR3 is TGTGCCAGCAGTTACTCGCAGGAGAGAGACACTGAAGCTTTCTTT.

The sample holds a few counts of this clonotype. The CDR3 reads CASSLGQGKFF. As DNA, the CDR3 is TGTGCCAGCAGCTTAGGACAGGGGAAGTTCTTC. V and J are TRBV7-9 and TRBJ2-1; 8 positions match TRBD1. The CDR3 totals 11 residues. The V gene's germline CDR1 is SEHNR and CDR2 FQNEAQ (reference sequence). V trimming: 1 base; J trimming: 14 bases; junction bases outside the gene matches: 1.

This clonotype was seen many times. This chain joins TRBV18 and TRBJ1-5, with D unresolved. V was cut by 4 bases and J by 3 bases, with 13 bases left in between. The CDR3 spans 15 residues. Per germline, CDR1 KGHSH and CDR2 LQKENI. The chain's CDR3 is CASSQGTRTNQPQHF. CDR3 nucleotide sequence: TGTGCCAGCTCACAGGGTACGAGGACCAATCAGCCCCAGCATTTT.

Many counts were recorded for this clonotype. The genes are TRBV2 and TRBJ1-5; D is perhaps TRBD1 (5 bases). Trimming took 5 bases from V and 3 from J, leaving 17 bases between them. Germline V gives CDR1 SNHLY, CDR2 FYNNEI. The CDR3 runs 16 residues. This chain's CDR3 is CASSLTEGQINQPQHF. DNA of the CDR3: TGTGCCAGCAGTCTTACGGAGGGGCAGATCAATCAGCCCCAGCATTTT.

This clonotype was seen more than once but under ten times. The chain carries TRBV27 and TRBJ2-3; 9 bases fit TRBD1. V lost 3 bases to trimming and J lost 0 bases; unmatched junction nucleotides: 10. This CDR3 contains 18 residues. Germline assignment: CDR1 MNHEY and CDR2 SMNVEV (reference sequence). The CDR3 region has the DNA TGTGCCAGCAGTTTTAGCCGGGACAGGGTGACTAGCACAGATACGCAGTATTTT. This translates into CASSFSRDRVTSTDTQYF.

This clonotype has a single count. This could be a read error, since a much larger clone is one nucleotide away. V gene TRBV2 combines with J gene TRBJ1-2; 10 bases are shared with TRBD1. V was pared by 4 bases and J by 7 bases, with 6 bases of the junction left unmatched. Germline V CDR1 and CDR2: SNHLY, FYNNEI. The length of the CDR3 is 14 residues. DNA for the CDR3: TGTGCCAGCAGTGCCCGGGGGACAGGGGCTGGCTACACCTTC. Its protein product is CASSARGTGAGYTF.

On this clonotype itself: This may be a read error, as it is one base from a much larger clone. The genes are TRBV11-1 and TRBJ1-4, with D uncertain. This CDR3 contains 14 residues. In germline, CDR1 is SGHAT, CDR2 FQDESV (reference sequence). Here the CDR3 reads CASSSVLMNEKPFF. CDR3 DNA: TGTGCCAGCAGCTCGGTACTGATGAATGAAAAACCGTTTTTT.

This clonotype was seen a few times. Since a much larger clone is just one base distant, this may be a read error. The rearrangement joins TRBV5-1 to TRBJ2-3, with D possibly being TRBD1 or TRBD2 (5 bases each). The CDR3 is made up of 16 amino acids. Germline V lookup: CDR1 SGHRS, CDR2 YFSETQ. Trimming left V 1 base short and J 3 bases short, with 15 bases between. CDR3 sequence reads: CASSLHAEGPTDTQYF. CDR3 coding DNA: TGCGCCAGCAGCTTGCACGCTGAGGGACCGACAGATACGCAGTATTTT.